The next 5 T cell receptor beta chains were all read from a single sample in a study of shared T cell receptors in the human thymus. The protocol was immunoSEQ multiplex PCR, while the TCRdb copy is restricted to in-frame clones and leaves out a portion. The sample consists of approximately 490,000 clones, about 80% of them appearing once. Separately, the same data were catalogued under a study of human thymus T cells.

Specimen: thymocytes. The receptors derive from a boy under three years old with a congenital heart defect.

The chain carries TRBV14 and TRBJ2-7, with D possibly TRBD1 on 6 matching bases. This CDR3 is 18 amino acids long. CDR1 is SGHDN and CDR2 is FVKESK in the germline V gene. V lost 0 bases to trimming and J lost 0 bases, with 18 bases between them. CDR3 residues: CASSQDLYPDRISYEQYF. CDR3 bases: TGTGCCAGCAGCCAAGACCTATATCCGGACAGAATCTCCTACGAGCAGTACTTC.

The CDR3 region is CASSYSVQVADEAFF. The CDR3 DNA sequence: TGTGCCAGCAGTTACTCGGTACAGGTCGCGGATGAAGCTTTCTTT. This chain uses TRBV6-6 with TRBJ1-1; TRBD1 is a possible D gene (5 bases). The germline V and J ends were trimmed by 0 bases and 7 bases, with 15 bases remaining between them. Germline lookup yields CDR1 MNHNY and CDR2 SVGAGI (reference sequence). The length of the CDR3 is 15 residues.

The rearrangement joins TRBV28 to TRBJ1-2; 7 positions match TRBD1. Germline CDR1 is MDHEN and CDR2 is SYDVKM. The CDR3 totals 16 residues. After removal of 5 bases from V and 0 bases from J, the junction contained 9 bases not matched to a gene. The CDR3 nucleotides are TGTGCCAGCAGTCTAACCCGGGACAGCCCTAACTATGGCTACACCTTC. It encodes CASSLTRDSPNYGYTF.

This clone occurred once. The chain has TRBV18 and TRBJ1-5; 7 bases align to TRBD1. The ends lost 1 base at V and 3 bases at J; junction bases unmatched: 9. Germline values: CDR1 KGHSH, CDR2 LQKENI. This CDR3 is 17 amino acids long. The CDR3 spells CASSPQPRQGNNQPQHF. As DNA, the CDR3 is TGTGCCAGCTCACCACAGCCGAGACAGGGTAACAATCAGCCCCAGCATTTT.

The genes are TRBV4-3 and TRBJ2-3, with 7 bases fitting TRBD2. V lost 0 bases to trimming and J lost 6 bases; unmatched junction nucleotides: 12. The CDR3 loop spans 17 amino acids. Germline-derived CDR1 and CDR2 are LGHNA and YSLEER. CDR3 region: CASSQEGDYSSRDTQYF. The CDR3 DNA follows: TGCGCCAGCAGCCAAGAAGGGGACTACTCCTCGAGGGATACGCAGTATTTT.